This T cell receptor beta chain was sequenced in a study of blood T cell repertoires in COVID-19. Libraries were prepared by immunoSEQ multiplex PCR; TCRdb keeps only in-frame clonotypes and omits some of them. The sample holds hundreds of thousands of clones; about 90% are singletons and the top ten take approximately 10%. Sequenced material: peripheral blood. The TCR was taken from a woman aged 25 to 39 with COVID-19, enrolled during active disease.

The chain's CDR3 is CASSLFISGNTEAFF. In DNA, the CDR3 is TGTGCCAGCAGCCTTTTCATCTCCGGGAACACTGAAGCTTTCTTT. This chain uses TRBV3-1 (or the pseudogene TRBV3-2) with TRBJ1-1; no definite D call. Trimming removed 4 bases from V and 1 base from J, with 13 bases in between. In germline, CDR1 is LGHDT, CDR2 YNNKEL (reference sequence). This CDR3 is 15 amino acids long.